One sample yielded the 16 T cell receptor beta chains listed below, sequenced in a study of T cell repertoires in cytomegalovirus infection. No cognate antigen is known for these TCRs. MiXCR, run by TCRdb on the reads, gives a single entry per CDR3 protein. The table has roughly 990,000 distinct CDR3 sequences, less than 40% seen once. The sample here was cultured CD8+ T cells from PBMCs, taken from culture after CMV antigen stimulation. These receptors all come from a human donor in good health (CMV status not recorded). Some clones in this sample may be carry-over from other donors' samples.

This clonotype has more than one count but fewer than ten. J is TRBJ1-5 and V is TRBV27; D may be TRBD1 (5 bases). The length of the CDR3 is 15 residues. V was clipped by 3 bases and J by 0 bases, with 9 bases between them. Germline V gives CDR1 MNHEY, CDR2 SMNVEV (reference sequence). The CDR3 reads CASSFAGRSNQPQHF. CDR3 DNA sequence: TGTGCCAGCAGTTTCGCGGGACGTAGCAATCAGCCCCAGCATTTT.

In regard to this clonotype: With a much larger clone just one base away, this may be a read error. The J gene is TRBJ2-1, the V gene TRBV12-3 or TRBV12-4; 8 positions match TRBD1. Trimming at V came to 5 bases and at J to 9 bases, leaving 12 bases not matched to a gene. The CDR3 consists of 15 residues. The CDR3 sequence is CASSLPGTGHTEQFF. The CDR3 DNA is TGTGCCAGCAGTCTTCCCGGGACAGGCCACACTGAGCAGTTCTTC.

Only one count was recorded for this clonotype. A much larger clone sits a single nucleotide away, making a read error possible. The genes are TRBV7-6 and TRBJ2-1; TRBD1 aligns across 8 bases. Germline CDR1 SGHVS, CDR2 FNYEAQ. This CDR3 contains 15 residues. The CDR3 region has the DNA TGTGTCAGCAGCTCACCCGACAGGGGACACAATGAGCAGTTCTTC. This codes for CVSSSPDRGHNEQFF.

This clonotype was seen more than once but under ten times. The rearrangement joins TRBV27 to TRBJ2-1; no firm D call. V was pared by 3 bases and J by 9 bases, with 9 bases between. CDR3 length: 12 residues. CDR1 and CDR2 from the germline V gene are MNHEY and SMNVEV (reference sequence). This CDR3 is CASSFWGTEQFF. CDR3 nucleotide sequence: TGTGCCAGCAGTTTTTGGGGAACTGAGCAGTTCTTC.

This clonotype was seen at least ten times. CDR3 bases: TGTGCCAGCAGCAAACGACAGGGAAGGGAGACCCAGTACTTC. The encoded protein is CASSKRQGRETQYF. This rearrangement joins TRBV7-6 to TRBJ2-5, with 7 nucleotides matching TRBD1. This CDR3 comprises 14 residues. CDR1 and CDR2 from the germline V gene are SGHVS and FNYEAQ. V trimming: 5 bases; J trimming: 5 bases; junction bases outside the gene matches: 8.

Of note for this clonotype: The junction shows a germline mismatch at one end, possibly a read error. This chain uses TRBV6-5 with TRBJ1-1; D remains ambiguous. The CDR3 totals 15 residues. Per the germline V gene, CDR1 is MNHEY and CDR2 is SVGAGI. The CDR3 is CASSYGPRPGTEAFF. DNA for the CDR3: TGTGCCAGCAGTTACGGCCCCAGGCCGGGAACTGAAGCTTTCTTC.

This clonotype was found many times. The chain combines TRBV7-2 with TRBJ1-1, with 7 bases that match TRBD1. The germline V gene has CDR1 SGHTA and CDR2 FQGNSA. This CDR3 spans 15 amino acids. With V trimmed by 2 bases and J by 1 base, 4 bases remained unmatched. For the CDR3, the DNA is TGTGCCAGCAGCTTATTCGGGACAGCGAACACTGAAGCTTTCTTT. It is translated as CASSLFGTANTEAFF. Full variable domain (rest looked up from reference TRBV7-2 and TRBJ1-1): GAGVSQSPSNKVTEKGKDVELRCDPISGHTALYWYRQSLGQGLEFLIYFQGNSAPDKSGLPSDRFSAERTGGSVSTLTIQRTQQEDSAVYLCASSLFGTANTEAFFGQGTRLTVV.

This clonotype was counted a few times. This rearrangement joins TRBV7-8 to TRBJ2-7; possible D gene TRBD1, 6 bases. The CDR3 totals 15 residues. Trimming removed 4 bases from V and 0 bases from J, with 13 bases in between. Per the germline V gene, CDR1 is SGHVS and CDR2 is FQNEAQ. In DNA, the CDR3 is TGTGCCAGCAGCTCGCCGGGACAACCCTCCTACGAGCAGTACTTC. Translated, it gives CASSSPGQPSYEQYF.

The chain uses TRBV9 and TRBJ2-1, with 10 nucleotides matching TRBD1. The CDR3 has 18 residues. Per germline, CDR1 SGDLS and CDR2 YYNGEE. Trimming at V came to 1 base and at J to 5 bases, leaving 12 bases not matched to a gene. The CDR3 DNA is TGTGCCAGCAGCGTAAACCCCTCAAGACAGGGGGCTGACAATGAGCAGTTCTTC. Translating gives CASSVNPSRQGADNEQFF.

This clonotype showed up many times. The V gene is TRBV7-8, the J gene TRBJ2-7, with D perhaps being TRBD1 or TRBD2 (6 bases each). V was pared by 5 bases and J by 6 bases, with 17 bases between. CDR1 is SGHVS and CDR2 is FQNEAQ in the germline V gene. CDR3 size: 14 residues. Here the CDR3 DNA reads TGTGCCAGCAGCCCGGCGGGACCAGGGGTCGAGCAGTACGTC. The encoded protein is CASSPAGPGVEQYV.

This clonotype was seen only a few times. The chain joins TRBV19 to TRBJ1-2; D remains unclear. Germline V gene data show CDR1 as LNHDA and CDR2 as SQIVND (reference sequence). Trimming shortened V by 8 bases and J by 3 bases, and 10 bases separated the two germline ends. The CDR3 has 12 amino acids. The CDR3 DNA reads as TGTGCCAGTCGTGGGGATTACTATGGCTACACCTTC. Translated: CASRGDYYGYTF.

This chain joins TRBV20-1 and TRBJ2-3; D possibly corresponds to TRBD2 (7 bases). The CDR3 sequence is 15 residues long. V was trimmed by 0 bases and J by 4 bases, leaving 14 bases between them. In germline, CDR1 is DFQATT, CDR2 SNEGSKA (reference sequence). CDR3 protein: CSAREWGGLADTQYF. The CDR3 coding sequence is TGCAGTGCTAGAGAGTGGGGGGGCCTTGCAGATACGCAGTATTTT.

This clonotype showed up many times. The V and J genes are TRBV7-2 and TRBJ2-5, with TRBD2 identical over 9 bases. CDR3 length: 15 amino acids. After removal of 5 bases from V and 3 bases from J, the junction contained 7 bases not matched to a gene. The germline V gene encodes CDR1 SGHTA and CDR2 FQGNSA. This CDR3 reads CASSPRLAGKETQYF. CDR3 nucleotides: TGTGCCAGCAGCCCCCGGCTAGCGGGGAAAGAGACCCAGTACTTC.

This chain connects TRBV19 to TRBJ2-7; D gene ambiguous. There are 15 residues in the CDR3. V was clipped by 5 bases and J by 0 bases, with 14 bases between them. Germline V gene sequence: CDR1 LNHDA, CDR2 SQIVND (reference sequence). CDR3 amino acids: CASSAGPLSSYEQYF. CDR3 in DNA: TGTGCCAGTAGTGCAGGACCGTTATCCTCCTACGAGCAGTACTTC.

This clonotype was seen only a few times. The gene calls are TRBV7-6 and TRBJ2-2, with TRBD2 as a possible D gene (6 bases). With 2 bases removed from V and 3 bases from J, the gap between germline ends came to 10 bases. Germline values: CDR1 SGHVS, CDR2 FNYEAQ. CDR3 length: 15 amino acids. CDR3 coding DNA: TGTGCCAGCAGCTTATGGTCGGGGGACACCGGGGAGCTGTTTTTT. As protein: CASSLWSGDTGELFF. Variable domain in full (rest from reference TRBV7-6 and TRBJ2-2): GAGVSQSPRYKVTKRGQDVALRCDPISGHVSLYWYRQALGQGPEFLTYFNYEAQQDKSGLPNDRFSAERPEGSISTLTIQRTEQRDSAMYRCASSLWSGDTGELFFGEGSRLTVL.

The chain joins TRBV19 to TRBJ2-3, with D perhaps matching TRBD1 or TRBD2 (5 bases each). The CDR3 is 13 amino acids. The germline V gene encodes CDR1 LNHDA and CDR2 SQIVND (reference sequence). Trimming shortened V by 5 bases and J by 4 bases, and 10 bases separated the two germline ends. CDR3 sequence reads: CASSLGDADTQYF. Written as DNA, the CDR3 is TGTGCCAGTAGTCTTGGGGACGCAGATACGCAGTATTTT.